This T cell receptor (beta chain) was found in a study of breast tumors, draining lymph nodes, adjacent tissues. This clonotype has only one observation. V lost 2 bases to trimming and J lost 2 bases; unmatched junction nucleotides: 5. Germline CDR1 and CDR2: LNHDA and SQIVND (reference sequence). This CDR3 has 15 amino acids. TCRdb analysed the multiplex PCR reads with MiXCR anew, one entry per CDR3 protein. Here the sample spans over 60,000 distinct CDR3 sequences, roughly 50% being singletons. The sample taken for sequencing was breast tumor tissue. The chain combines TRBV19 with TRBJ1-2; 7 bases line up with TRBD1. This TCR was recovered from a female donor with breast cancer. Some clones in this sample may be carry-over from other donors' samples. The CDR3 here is CASSIMGQPNYGYTF. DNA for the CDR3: TGTGCCAGTAGTATAATGGGACAGCCCAACTATGGCTACACCTTC.